This entry lists 24 T cell receptor beta chains sequenced from one sample in a study of blood T cell repertoires in COVID-19. Sequenced by immunoSEQ multiplex PCR; TCRdb stores in-frame clones only, minus some. The sample carries roughly 30,000 clones, around 90% recorded once. Sequencing was performed on peripheral blood. The source is a human donor in a cohort sampled during active COVID-19.

The chain links TRBV27 to TRBJ1-1; 9 bases align to TRBD1. This CDR3 is built from 16 residues. V was pared by 5 bases and J by 0 bases, with 7 bases of the junction left unmatched. Germline lookup yields CDR1 MNHEY and CDR2 SMNVEV (reference sequence). This CDR3 reads CASSRTGQGVNTEAFF. CDR3 DNA sequence: TGTGCCAGCAGTCGAACGGGACAGGGAGTGAACACTGAAGCTTTCTTT.

This clone was recorded once. This chain joins TRBV2 and TRBJ1-2, with unresolved D. The V gene's germline CDR1 is SNHLY and CDR2 FYNNEI. The CDR3 covers 13 residues. Trimming pared 8 bases from V and 2 bases from J, leaving 12 bases between. The CDR3 region has the DNA TGTGCCAGCGTTCAATTGAGGAACTATGGCTACACCTTC. Encoded protein: CASVQLRNYGYTF.

The chain employs TRBV14 and TRBJ1-6, with D possibly being TRBD1 (5 bases). This CDR3 comprises 15 residues. Trimming removed 2 bases from V and 3 bases from J, with 8 bases in between. In germline, CDR1 is SGHDN, CDR2 FVKESK. The CDR3: CASSQQGHYNSPLHF. The CDR3 coding sequence is TGTGCCAGCAGCCAACAGGGCCACTATAATTCACCCCTCCACTTT.

V and J are TRBV6-5 and TRBJ1-3; D unresolved. Germline V gene lookup returns CDR1 MNHEY and CDR2 SVGAGI. The CDR3 has 14 residues. The V and J ends lost 5 bases and 0 bases respectively, with 8 bases between them. The CDR3: CASSQFDSGNTIYF. CDR3 bases: TGTGCCAGCAGTCAGTTCGACTCTGGAAACACCATATATTTT.

The CDR3 DNA is TGTGCCAGCAGTTCGCCGGGACTAGCGGGGGGAATACTCACAGATACGCAGTATTTT. This sequence encodes CASSSPGLAGGILTDTQYF. V gene TRBV6-2 or TRBV6-3 combines with J gene TRBJ2-3; 15 bases agree with TRBD2. The CDR3 consists of 19 residues. J lost 2 bases, V lost 4 bases, and 10 bases had no gene match. Germline V CDR1 and CDR2: MNHEY, SVGEGT.

Concerning this clone itself: Other DNA sequences in this specimen translate into the identical CDR3. The rearrangement uses TRBV11-2 and TRBJ1-1; maybe TRBD1 (5 bases). Germline-derived CDR1 and CDR2 are SGHAT and FQNNGV. The ends were cut back, 4 bases at V and 2 bases at J, with 11 bases in the middle. The CDR3 contains 14 residues. The CDR3 DNA follows: TGTGCCAGCAGCTCCGCAGGGTCCAACACTGAAGCTTTCTTT. Its protein is CASSSAGSNTEAFF.

V is TRBV6-5 and J is TRBJ1-1; no clear D gene. The CDR3 consists of 13 residues. The V and J ends lost 10 bases and 0 bases respectively, with 12 bases between them. Germline lookup yields CDR1 MNHEY and CDR2 SVGAGI. The CDR3 DNA sequence: TGTGCCACCTCGCCGGGGATGAACACTGAAGCTTTCTTT. This gives the protein CATSPGMNTEAFF.

This sequence joins TRBV5-1 and TRBJ2-3; TRBD2 matches at 8 bases. Trimming at V came to 0 bases and at J to 1 base, leaving 4 bases not matched to a gene. CDR1 is SGHRS, CDR2 YFSETQ, per germline. The CDR3 totals 16 residues. CDR3 DNA sequence: TGCGCCAGCAGCTTGGATGTTAGCGGGGGCACAGATACGCAGTATTTT. Amino acid sequence: CASSLDVSGGTDTQYF.

This sequence joins TRBV7-8 and TRBJ1-3; D ambiguous. Looked up from germline, CDR1 is SGHVS and CDR2 is FQNEAQ. V lost 2 bases and J lost 4, with 9 bases in between. CDR3 length equals 14 residues. The CDR3 coding sequence is TGTGCCAGCAGCTTAACCGCGGGAGGAAACACCATATATTTT. It specifies CASSLTAGGNTIYF.

The chain carries TRBV7-3 and TRBJ1-1, with 8 positions matching TRBD1. This CDR3 spans 16 amino acids. Per germline, CDR1 SGHTA and CDR2 FQGTGA. The J segment lost 0 bases and the V segment lost 2 bases, leaving 5 bases of the junction unmatched. This chain's CDR3 is CASSLQGAGLNTEAFF. In DNA, the CDR3 is TGTGCCAGCAGCTTACAGGGGGCAGGCCTGAACACTGAAGCTTTCTTT. Drawing the rest from reference TRBV7-3 and TRBJ1-1, the complete variable domain is GAGVSQTPSNKVTEKGKYVELRCDPISGHTALYWYRQSLGQGPEFLIYFQGTGAADDSGLPNDRFFAVRPEGSVSTLKIQRTERGDSAVYLCASSLQGAGLNTEAFFGQGTRLTVV.

The chain couples TRBV24-1 to TRBJ2-2; D possibly corresponds to TRBD2 (6 bases). CDR1 and CDR2 (germline): KGHDR, SFDVKD. This CDR3 has 15 residues. V lost 12 bases, J lost 1 base, and 17 bases lay in between. CDR3 protein: CAALSSEVNTGELFF. CDR3 DNA sequence: TGTGCCGCCTTATCTAGCGAGGTGAACACCGGGGAGCTGTTTTTT.

The CDR3 sequence is CASSISRLAGEYYEQYF. CDR3 in DNA: TGTGCCAGTAGTATTTCGAGGCTAGCGGGAGAGTACTACGAGCAGTACTTC. The chain uses TRBV19 and TRBJ2-7; 10 positions match TRBD2. The junction had 11 bases not matched to a gene; V was cut back by 3 bases and J by 3 bases. CDR1 and CDR2 from the germline V gene are LNHDA and SQIVND (reference sequence). The CDR3 spans 17 residues.

The genes are TRBV29-1 and TRBJ2-5; no definite D call. Germline-derived CDR1 and CDR2 are SQVTM and ANQGSEA. The CDR3 length is 11 residues. Trimming left V 3 bases short and J 5 bases short, with 7 bases between. Here the CDR3 reads CSVELLETQYF. In DNA form, the CDR3 reads TGCAGCGTTGAGCTATTGGAGACCCAGTACTTC.

The chain employs TRBV7-6 and TRBJ2-1, with 8 bases fitting TRBD2. CDR1 is SGHVS, CDR2 FNYEAQ, per germline. The V segment lost 6 bases and the J segment 0 bases; nucleotides outside the gene matches: 7. The CDR3 totals 16 residues. CDR3 sequence reads: CASSLIAGSSYNEQFF. The CDR3 DNA sequence: TGTGCCAGCAGTCTAATAGCGGGGAGCTCCTACAATGAGCAGTTCTTC.

The chain employs TRBV19 and TRBJ1-5; TRBD1 might be the D (6 bases). CDR1 and CDR2 from the germline V gene are LNHDA and SQIVND (reference sequence). The length of the CDR3 is 14 residues. V was cut by 5 bases and J by 7 bases, with 15 bases left in between. This CDR3 reads CASSRSWGGQPQHF. The CDR3 coding sequence is TGTGCCAGTAGTCGATCGTGGGGGGGCCAGCCCCAGCATTTT. The variable domain in full, completed from reference TRBV19 and TRBJ1-5, reads DGGITQSPKYLFRKEGQNVTLSCEQNLNHDAMYWYRQDPGQGLRLIYYSQIVNDFQKGDIAEGYSVSREKKESFPLTVTSAQKNPTAFYLCASSRSWGGQPQHFGDGTRLSIL.

This clone was observed a single time. The chain recombines TRBV29-1 with TRBJ1-3, with TRBD1 matching 7 bases. Germline CDR1 and CDR2: SQVTM and ANQGSEA. The CDR3 is made up of 15 amino acids. Trimming cost V 7 bases and J 0 bases; bases outside gene matches: 9. The CDR3 is CSARTGLSSGNTIYF. The CDR3, as DNA: TGCAGCGCCCGGACAGGCCTGAGCTCTGGAAACACCATATATTTT.

The CDR3 reads CATEPGAGNTIYF. CDR3 coding DNA: TGTGCCACCGAGCCAGGGGCAGGAAACACCATATATTTT. The chain carries TRBV19 and TRBJ1-3, with D tentatively TRBD1 (6 bases). The CDR3 spans 13 residues. CDR1 and CDR2 from the germline V gene are LNHDA and SQIVND (reference sequence). V was trimmed by 10 bases and J by 4 bases, leaving 14 bases between them.

The rearrangement uses TRBV5-6 and TRBJ1-5; maybe TRBD1 (5 bases). Trimming removed 1 base from V and 0 bases from J, with 11 bases in between. The CDR3 has 16 residues. Looked up from germline, CDR1 is SGHDT and CDR2 is YYEEEE. The CDR3 DNA sequence: TGTGCCAGCAGCTTGCTGGGGCCCAATAGCAATCAGCCCCAGCATTTT. Translated, it gives CASSLLGPNSNQPQHF.

The chain couples TRBV13 to TRBJ1-2, with a tentative D call TRBD1 (5 bases). The CDR3 has 16 amino acids. Trimming pared 0 bases from V and 7 bases from J, leaving 18 bases between. The germline gives CDR1 PRHDT, CDR2 FYEKMQ (reference sequence). For the CDR3, the DNA is TGTGCCAGCAGCTTAGGGCAGGGCAGAGTGGAGGGTGGCTACACCTTC. Translating gives CASSLGQGRVEGGYTF.

The gene calls are TRBV6-1 and TRBJ2-1; tentatively, D is TRBD2 (5 bases). Deletions cut 3 bases from V and 8 bases from J, with 8 bases between. Germline V lookup: CDR1 MNHNS, CDR2 SASEGT. The CDR3 covers 12 residues. The CDR3 DNA reads TGTGCCAGCAGTGATGGGGAGTATGAGCAGTTCTTC. This translates into CASSDGEYEQFF.

V is TRBV5-5 and J is TRBJ2-5; 7 bases line up with TRBD1. Germline V CDR1 and CDR2: SGHKS, YYEKEE (reference sequence). The J segment lost 4 bases and the V segment lost 1 base, leaving 10 bases of the junction unmatched. This CDR3 comprises 16 residues. The CDR3 here is CASSLMGQLTIETQYF. CDR3 in DNA: TGTGCCAGCAGCTTGATGGGACAGCTAACGATAGAGACCCAGTACTTC. The entire variable domain, with the rest obtained from reference TRBV5-5 and TRBJ2-5, is as follows: DAGVTQSPTHLIKTRGQQVTLRCSPISGHKSVSWYQQVLGQGPQFIFQYYEKEERGRGNFPDRFSARQFPNYSSELNVNALLLGDSALYLCASSLMGQLTIETQYFGPGTRLLVL.

The chain carries TRBV18 and TRBJ1-6, with D tentatively TRBD1 (5 bases). Trimming removed 6 bases from V and 5 bases from J, with 11 bases in between. This CDR3 contains 14 residues. Per germline, CDR1 KGHSH and CDR2 LQKENI. Here the CDR3 reads CASSPGRDNSPLHF. CDR3 DNA sequence: TGTGCCAGCTCCCCAGGGCGCGATAATTCACCCCTCCACTTT.

Note on this clone: Compared with germline, one end of the junction differs, possibly owing to a read error. The V and J genes are TRBV7-7 and TRBJ2-1; possible D gene TRBD2, 6 bases. The CDR3 totals 16 residues. Germline V gives CDR1 SSHAT, CDR2 FNYEAQ (reference sequence). The CDR3 here is CASSLKFAGGFNEQFF. The DNA for the CDR3 is TGTGCTAGCAGCTTAAAGTTCGCCGGAGGGTTCAATGAGCAGTTCTTC.

The gene calls are TRBV10-1 and TRBJ1-1; possibly TRBD1 for D (6 bases). Looked up from germline, CDR1 is WNHNN and CDR2 is SYGVQD (reference sequence). The CDR3 totals 15 residues. With 3 bases removed from V and 6 bases from J, the gap between germline ends came to 17 bases. CDR3 amino acids: CASSDGGAGQSEAFF. The DNA for the CDR3 is TGCGCCAGCAGTGATGGGGGGGCCGGGCAGTCTGAAGCTTTCTTT.